The next 11 T cell receptor beta chains were all read from a single sample in a study of blood T cell repertoires in COVID-19. Here immunoSEQ multiplex PCR was the method, and the copy in TCRdb shows in-frame clones only, minus some. The sample carries about 300,000 clones, around 86% recorded once. Sequencing was performed on peripheral blood. The receptors stem from a human donor in a cohort sampled during active COVID-19.

The chain couples TRBV6-6 to TRBJ2-1; 11 positions match TRBD2. The CDR3 contains 16 residues. Per the germline V gene, CDR1 is MNHNY and CDR2 is SVGAGI (reference sequence). V lost 6 bases, J lost 3 bases, and 7 bases stayed unmatched. This chain's CDR3 is CASSRLAGKDYNEQFF. For the CDR3, the DNA is TGTGCCAGCAGCCGACTAGCGGGAAAGGACTACAATGAGCAGTTCTTC.

This clone has just one count. The V gene is TRBV4-2, the J gene TRBJ1-5; TRBD1 aligns across 8 bases. The CDR3 has 17 residues. From germline, CDR1 is LGHNA and CDR2 YNFKEQ. The trim removed 0 bases at V and 6 bases at J, leaving 10 bases unmatched. The CDR3 spells CASSQDFEQGVGQPQHF. The CDR3 DNA reads as TGTGCCAGCAGCCAAGACTTTGAACAGGGGGTTGGTCAGCCCCAGCATTTT.

The V and J genes are TRBV28 and TRBJ2-3; 12 bases are a match to TRBD2. The CDR3 consists of 17 residues. Germline assignment: CDR1 MDHEN and CDR2 SYDVKM. The V segment lost 2 bases and the J segment 6 bases; nucleotides outside the gene matches: 9. The CDR3 sequence: CASSLPQLAGGGDTQYF. In DNA, the CDR3 is TGTGCCAGCAGTTTACCCCAGCTAGCGGGAGGGGGGGATACGCAGTATTTT.

The genes are TRBV18 and TRBJ1-3; 8 bases map to TRBD1. Trimming took 0 bases from V and 0 from J; bases not matched to a gene: 1. The CDR3 runs 16 residues. From germline, CDR1 is KGHSH and CDR2 LQKENI. The CDR3 loop is CASSPPGQASGNTIYF. Here the CDR3 DNA reads TGTGCCAGCTCACCACCGGGACAGGCCTCTGGAAACACCATATATTTT.

V and J are TRBV5-4 and TRBJ2-2, with 7 bases lining up with TRBD1. This CDR3 is built from 17 residues. Germline V gene lookup returns CDR1 SGHNT and CDR2 YYREEE (reference sequence). V shed 4 bases and J 2 bases; nucleotides not matched to a gene: 11. The CDR3 reads CASSVGSGTENTGELFF. In nucleotides, the CDR3 is TGTGCCAGCAGCGTGGGATCCGGGACAGAAAACACCGGGGAGCTGTTTTTT.

This chain uses TRBV5-1 with TRBJ1-1, with 8 bases aligning to TRBD1. With V trimmed by 4 bases and J by 6 bases, 11 bases remained unmatched. Germline V gene sequence: CDR1 SGHRS, CDR2 YFSETQ. The CDR3 has 15 amino acids. In DNA form, the CDR3 reads TGCGCCAGCAGCCATGGGGACAGGATGGGCGCTGAAGCTTTCTTT. Translation: CASSHGDRMGAEAFF.

The V call is TRBV11-3, the J call TRBJ2-1, with 12 bases fitting TRBD2. This CDR3 spans 17 amino acids. CDR1 is SGHNT, CDR2 YENEEA, per germline. The junction had 3 bases not matched to a gene; V was cut back by 1 base and J by 2 bases. The CDR3 coding sequence is TGTGCCAGCAGCTTAGGGCGGACTAGCGGGGCCTACAATGAGCAGTTCTTC. Translating gives CASSLGRTSGAYNEQFF.

The rearrangement uses TRBV19 and TRBJ1-1, with D uncertain. V lost 3 bases, J lost 4 bases, and 15 bases lay in between. CDR1 and CDR2 from the germline V gene are LNHDA and SQIVND (reference sequence). The CDR3 has 15 residues. This chain's CDR3 is CASSISGVSGTEAFF. The CDR3 DNA reads TGTGCCAGTAGTATTTCCGGCGTCTCGGGCACTGAAGCTTTCTTT.

The V and J genes are TRBV5-6 and TRBJ1-5; D might be TRBD1 (5 bases). Per germline, CDR1 SGHDT and CDR2 YYEEEE. Trimming pared 9 bases from V and 9 bases from J, leaving 16 bases between. The CDR3 sequence is 12 residues long. CDR3 region: CATNVWGGPQHF. Written as DNA, the CDR3 is TGTGCCACCAATGTATGGGGCGGGCCCCAGCATTTT.

The genes are TRBV7-6 and TRBJ2-3, with D possibly being TRBD1 (5 bases). V was cut by 1 base and J by 2 bases, with 13 bases left in between. The CDR3 spans 16 residues. The germline V gene encodes CDR1 SGHVS and CDR2 FNYEAQ. CDR3: CASSLGGQGVTDTQYF. DNA for the CDR3: TGTGCCAGCAGCTTAGGGGGCCAGGGCGTCACAGATACGCAGTATTTT.

V is TRBV30 and J is TRBJ2-5; D unclear. CDR1 is GTSNPN and CDR2 is SVGIG in the germline V gene (reference sequence). V was shortened by 0 bases and J by 4 bases, with 6 bases between the two germline ends. This CDR3 has 12 residues. CDR3 DNA sequence: TGTGCCTGGAGTGTAGCTTTAGAGACCCAGTACTTC. It translates to CAWSVALETQYF.